The 15 T cell receptor beta chains below all came from one sample that was sequenced in a study of T-cell memory formation after mild COVID-19. Each CDR3 protein is one row after TCRdb ran MiXCR on the 5' RACE reads. The table includes 120,000 to 150,000 distinct CDR3 sequences, approximately 21% detected once. Sequencing was done on a sample of PBMCs or a T cell subset sorted from them (not recorded which). The receptor set was obtained from an adult woman who had mild COVID-19 (a few samples of this study predate the infection). Cell type and time point are not known.

This clonotype has more than one count but fewer than ten. V is TRBV4-3 and J is TRBJ2-5, with D possibly being TRBD2 (6 bases). The length of the CDR3 is 17 residues. The germline V and J ends were trimmed by 4 bases and 5 bases, with 23 bases remaining between them. Germline CDR1 and CDR2: LGHNA and YSLEER. The CDR3 is CASSPRGPNSGGETQYF. The CDR3 nucleotides are TGCGCCAGCAGCCCCCGTGGGCCCAACTCTGGAGGGGAGACCCAGTACTTC.

This clonotype has only a few counts. The chain is built from TRBV5-1 and TRBJ2-1; D gene uncertain. This CDR3 contains 13 residues. Trimming pared 0 bases from V and 5 bases from J, leaving 6 bases between. Germline V CDR1 and CDR2: SGHRS, YFSETQ. The CDR3 spells CASSLVVDNEQFF. The CDR3 DNA reads as TGCGCCAGCAGCTTGGTAGTTGACAATGAGCAGTTCTTC.

In this sample, this clonotype turned up a few times. The V and J genes are TRBV20-1 and TRBJ1-6; no clear D gene. The germline V and J ends were trimmed by 1 base and 8 bases, with 12 bases remaining between them. From germline, CDR1 is DFQATT and CDR2 SNEGSKA (reference sequence). The CDR3 consists of 14 residues. The CDR3 sequence: CSARAIHGDSPLHF. DNA for the CDR3: TGCAGTGCTAGAGCTATCCACGGGGATTCACCCCTCCACTTT.

The rearrangement links TRBV6-5 to TRBJ1-5; D unresolved. Germline assignment: CDR1 MNHEY and CDR2 SVGAGI. V lost 0 bases to trimming and J lost 7 bases, with 13 bases between them. The CDR3 has 15 residues. CDR3 in amino acids: CASSYSARQRQPQHF. In DNA, the CDR3 is TGTGCCAGCAGTTACTCCGCCCGGCAGCGGCAGCCCCAGCATTTT.

The chain links TRBV11-2 to TRBJ2-1; D is ambiguous. CDR1 SGHAT and CDR2 FQNNGV come from the germline V gene. The CDR3 spans 12 residues. Trimming removed 1 base at V and 8 bases at J, with 6 bases between. CDR3 bases: TGTGCCAGCAGCTTAGGTATTTATGAGCAGTTCTTC. Amino acids: CASSLGIYEQFF.

There are a few counts of this clonotype. J is TRBJ2-2 and V is TRBV7-6, with a possible D match to TRBD1 (6 bases). The CDR3 loop spans 16 amino acids. Per germline, CDR1 SGHVS and CDR2 FNYEAQ. Trimming left V 4 bases short and J 2 bases short, with 14 bases between. The DNA of the CDR3 is TGTGCCAGCAGCTCATCCAGGGGCATTAACACCGGGGAGCTGTTTTTT. It encodes CASSSSRGINTGELFF.

V gene TRBV7-6 combines with J gene TRBJ1-1, with 10 positions matching TRBD1. From germline, CDR1 is SGHVS and CDR2 FNYEAQ. The V gene end was trimmed by 5 bases and the J gene end by 1 base; junction bases not matched to a gene: 7. The CDR3 is 16 amino acids. The CDR3 bases are TGTGCCAGCAGCCCGCGACAGGGGGCAACGAACACTGAAGCTTTCTTT. It translates to CASSPRQGATNTEAFF.

The chain uses TRBV12-3 or TRBV12-4 and TRBJ1-6; TRBD1 aligns across 10 bases. The CDR3 extends over 12 amino acids. With 5 bases clipped from V and 12 bases from J, the junction kept 1 base outside the gene matches. The chain's CDR3 is CASSGQGGPLHF. The CDR3 nucleotides read TGTGCCAGCAGTGGACAGGGGGGACCCCTCCACTTT.

This clonotype was picked up a small number of times. This chain uses TRBV7-8 with TRBJ1-1, with D unresolved. In germline, CDR1 is SGHVS, CDR2 FQNEAQ. The CDR3 is 13 residues long. V lost 5 bases and J 3 bases, leaving 10 bases between the germline ends. The CDR3 DNA follows: TGTGCCAGCAGCCGACTCGTAGACACTGAAGCTTTCTTT. Protein sequence: CASSRLVDTEAFF.

This CDR3 reads CASSPGQAFGEKLFF. The CDR3 DNA reads TGTGCCAGCAGTCCGGGACAGGCGTTTGGTGAAAAACTGTTTTTT. The chain has TRBV6-1 and TRBJ1-4, with 8 bases that match TRBD1. The CDR3 totals 15 residues. J gave up 7 bases and V 5 bases, and 9 bases lay outside the gene matches. From germline, CDR1 is MNHNS and CDR2 SASEGT.

This clonotype was picked up a small number of times. V and J are TRBV2 and TRBJ2-7; 15 bases map to TRBD2. V shed 1 base, J shed 6 bases, and the junction held 4 bases outside the gene matches. The germline V gene has CDR1 SNHLY and CDR2 FYNNEI. The CDR3 extends over 16 amino acids. CDR3 amino acids: CASSEVGLAGGGEQYF. CDR3 sequence (DNA): TGTGCCAGCAGTGAAGTGGGACTAGCGGGAGGCGGCGAGCAGTACTTC.

This clonotype was seen only a few times. V and J are TRBV20-1 and TRBJ2-4, with D perhaps TRBD1 (6 bases). The CDR3 covers 13 residues. Germline lookup yields CDR1 DFQATT and CDR2 SNEGSKA (reference sequence). V dropped 4 bases and J dropped 3 bases, with 10 bases sitting between them. The CDR3 bases are TGCAGTGCTACCAGGACAGTCAAAAACATTCAGTACTTC. Encoded protein: CSATRTVKNIQYF.

This chain joins TRBV25-1 and TRBJ2-1; D possibly corresponds to TRBD1 (5 bases). Germline V gene data show CDR1 as MGHDK and CDR2 as SYGVNS. The CDR3 contains 14 residues. The V end was cut by 3 bases, the J end by 10 bases, with 16 bases between. This CDR3 is CASSDPPNRPEQFF. The CDR3 nucleotides read TGTGCCAGCAGTGACCCCCCGAACAGGCCGGAGCAGTTCTTC.

The chain has TRBV6-2 or TRBV6-3 and TRBJ2-3, with 14 bases that match TRBD2. This CDR3 comprises 17 residues. With V trimmed by 4 bases and J by 3 bases, 6 bases remained unmatched. From germline, CDR1 is MNHEY and CDR2 SVGEGT. CDR3 loop: CASSFSGLAGGTDTQYF. CDR3 sequence (DNA): TGTGCCAGCAGTTTTTCAGGACTAGCGGGGGGAACAGATACGCAGTATTTT.

The V gene is TRBV12-3 or TRBV12-4, the J gene TRBJ1-4; perhaps TRBD1 as D (6 bases). This CDR3 is built from 14 residues. The V and J ends lost 3 bases and 7 bases respectively, with 12 bases between them. This chain's CDR3 is CASSFGQLGEKLFF. In DNA form, the CDR3 reads TGTGCCAGCAGTTTCGGACAGCTTGGTGAAAAACTGTTTTTT.